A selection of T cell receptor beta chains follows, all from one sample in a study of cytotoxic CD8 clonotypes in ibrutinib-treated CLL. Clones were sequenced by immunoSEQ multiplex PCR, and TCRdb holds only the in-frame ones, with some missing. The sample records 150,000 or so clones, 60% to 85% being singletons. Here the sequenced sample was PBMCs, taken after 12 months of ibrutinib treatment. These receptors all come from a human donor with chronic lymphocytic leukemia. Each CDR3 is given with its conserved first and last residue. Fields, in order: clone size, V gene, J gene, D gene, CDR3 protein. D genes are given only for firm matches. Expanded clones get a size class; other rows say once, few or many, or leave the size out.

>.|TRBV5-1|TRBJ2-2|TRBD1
CASSPQGDTGELFF
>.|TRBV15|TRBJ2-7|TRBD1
CATSRDRGRSYEQYF
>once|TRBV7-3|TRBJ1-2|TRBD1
CASSEGQGLGYTF
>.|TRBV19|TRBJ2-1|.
CASSIGRTENNEQFF
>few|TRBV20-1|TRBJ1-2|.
CSAAGNGYTF
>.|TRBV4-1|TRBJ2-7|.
CASSQSPQEYEQYF
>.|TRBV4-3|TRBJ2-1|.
CASSQGRGGSEQFF
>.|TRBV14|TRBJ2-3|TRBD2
CASSQAWGLAGPGDTQYF
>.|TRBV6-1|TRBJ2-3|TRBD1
CASIDLDRVSDTQYF
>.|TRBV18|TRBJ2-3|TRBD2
CASSPLAGGFEVPTDTQYF
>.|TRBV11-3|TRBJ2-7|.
CASSPQGAYEQYF
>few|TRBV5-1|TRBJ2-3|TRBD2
CASKTSGWKDTQYF
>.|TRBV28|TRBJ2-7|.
CASSGYEQYF
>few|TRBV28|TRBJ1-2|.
CASSSGTSALGYGYTF
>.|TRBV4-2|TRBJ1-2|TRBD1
CASSQGGQGANYGYTF
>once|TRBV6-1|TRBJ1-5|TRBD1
CASISQGYQPQHF
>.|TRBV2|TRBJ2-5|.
CASREGETQYF
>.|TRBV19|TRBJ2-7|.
CASSRGTLSYEQYF
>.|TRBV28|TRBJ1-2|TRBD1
CASRGGQGGYGYTF
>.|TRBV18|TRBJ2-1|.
CASSPMRGHNNEQFF
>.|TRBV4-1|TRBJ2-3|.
CASSHLTGGTDTQYF
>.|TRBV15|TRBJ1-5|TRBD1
CATSSRTGGWQPQHF
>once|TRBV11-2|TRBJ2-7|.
CASSPGVPYEQYF